These T cell receptor beta chains were read from a single sample in a study of shared clonotypes between healthy human individuals. The table came from immunoSEQ multiplex PCR; TCRdb's copy has only in-frame clones and leaves some out. The sample yields more than 1 million clones, around 78% seen once. Sequencing was done on a sample of memory CD4+ T cells from PBMCs. These TCRs come from a man between 18 and 29 years old in good health. Some clones in this sample may be carry-over from other donors' samples. Each CDR3 is given with its conserved first and last residue. The D gene is left open where the match is weak. Size values are once, few and many counts, or a class for expanded clones, and some rows have none.

j_call d_call clone_size v_call cdr3_aa cdr3_nt
TRBJ2-7 TRBD1 NA TRBV29-1 CSVLFSFDRVYEQYF TGCAGCGTTCTGTTTTCGTTTGACAGGGTCTACGAGCAGTACTTC
TRBJ2-3 NA NA TRBV2 CASSFIPRDTQYF TGTGCCAGCAGCTTCATCCCTCGGGATACGCAGTATTTT
TRBJ1-4 NA NA TRBV10-1 CASSDWDRGCWEKLFF TGCGCCAGCAGTGATTGGGATAGGGGTTGCTGGGAAAAACTGTTTTTT
TRBJ2-1 TRBD2 once TRBV4-1 CASSQDSRLAGGLGSYNEQFF TGCGCCAGCAGCCAAGACTCCCGACTAGCGGGAGGGCTAGGCTCCTACAATGAGCAGTTCTTC
TRBJ1-1 TRBD1 NA TRBV2 CASSGQGRNTEAFF TGTGCCAGCAGTGGACAGGGGAGGAACACTGAAGCTTTCTTT
TRBJ2-3 NA NA TRBV30 CAWSVPRALSTDTQYF TGTGCCTGGAGTGTACCAAGGGCCCTGAGCACAGATACGCAGTATTTT
TRBJ1-1 TRBD1 NA TRBV5-4 CASSLGDRGGYTEAFF TGTGCCAGCAGCTTGGGGGACAGGGGTGGTTACACTGAAGCTTTCTTT
TRBJ1-2 NA once TRBV5-5 CASSSLGGSGYTF TGTGCCAGCAGCTCCCTGGGGGGCTCTGGCTACACCTTC
TRBJ2-5 NA NA TRBV5-1 CASSLAGRGETQYF TGCGCCAGCAGCTTGGCTGGCAGGGGAGAGACCCAGTACTTC
TRBJ1-5 TRBD1 many TRBV30 CAWREGQGNQPQHF TGTGCCTGGAGAGAGGGACAGGGGAATCAGCCCCAGCATTTT
TRBJ2-7 NA few TRBV21-1 CASSKVDRIFSYEQYF TGTGCCAGCAGCAAAGTAGACAGGATATTCTCCTACGAGCAGTACTTC
TRBJ2-3 TRBD2 NA TRBV27 CASSKWLAGGPSVTQYF TGTGCCAGCAGCAAGTGGCTAGCGGGAGGGCCTAGTGTTACGCAGTATTTT
TRBJ2-7 TRBD2 NA TRBV29-1 CSVDGTSAYEQYF TGCAGCGTTGATGGGACTAGTGCTTACGAGCAGTACTTC
TRBJ2-7 NA NA TRBV19 CASSMIGQGSYEQYF TGTGCCAGTAGTATGATTGGGCAGGGTAGCTACGAGCAGTACTTC
TRBJ2-3 TRBD2 NA TRBV4-2 CASSPWREGHSDTQYF TGTGCCAGCAGCCCATGGCGGGAGGGCCATTCAGATACGCAGTATTTT
TRBJ2-7 NA NA TRBV5-4 CASSLMTATFEQYF TGTGCCAGCAGCTTGATGACAGCTACCTTCGAGCAGTACTTC
TRBJ2-7 TRBD2 NA TRBV5-1 CASSLGTSGMYEQYF TGCGCCAGCAGCTTAGGAACTAGCGGGATGTACGAGCAGTACTTC
TRBJ2-7 NA NA TRBV7-9 CASSLNNYEQYF TGTGCCAGCAGCTTAAACAACTACGAGCAGTACTTC
TRBJ1-5 NA NA TRBV30 CAWRGSSNQPQHF TGTGCCTGGAGGGGGAGTAGCAATCAGCCCCAGCATTTT
TRBJ2-1 TRBD2 NA TRBV28 CASLLQTSGSNEDNEQFF TGTGCCAGCCTCCTCCAGACTAGCGGGAGCAATGAGGACAATGAGCAGTTCTTC
TRBJ1-1 NA NA TRBV9 CASALSPSGAEAFF TGTGCCAGCGCCCTCTCGCCCTCCGGAGCTGAAGCTTTCTTT
TRBJ1-4 NA NA TRBV9 CASSEGLLLSGEKLFF TGTGCCAGCAGCGAGGGACTTCTCCTCTCGGGGGAAAAACTGTTTTTT
TRBJ2-3 TRBD2 NA TRBV5-1 CASSFELRDGLADFTDTQYF TGCGCCAGCAGCTTTGAACTCCGTGATGGTCTAGCGGACTTCACAGATACGCAGTATTTT
TRBJ1-2 NA few TRBV28 CASSLGRVYGYTF TGTGCCAGCAGCTTGGGCAGGGTCTATGGCTACACCTTC
TRBJ2-2 NA NA TRBV18 CASARGVANTGELFF TGTGCCAGCGCCAGGGGGGTAGCGAACACCGGGGAGCTGTTTTTT
TRBJ1-1 TRBD1 NA TRBV6-1 CATPGQMNTEAFF TGTGCCACCCCGGGACAGATGAACACTGAAGCTTTCTTT
TRBJ1-1 TRBD1 once TRBV18 CASSPDRARWGEAFF TGTGCCAGCTCACCGGACAGGGCTCGATGGGGTGAAGCTTTCTTT
TRBJ2-7 NA NA TRBV9 CASSVGLGYKPEQYF TGTGCCAGCAGCGTAGGTCTAGGGTATAAACCCGAGCAGTACTTC
TRBJ2-6 TRBD1 NA TRBV4-1 CASSLGQGAWSSGANVLTF TGCGCCAGCAGCCTGGGGCAGGGGGCTTGGAGCTCTGGGGCCAACGTCCTGACTTTC
TRBJ1-5 NA NA TRBV28 CASSLSWGAGQPQHF TGTGCCAGCAGTTTGAGTTGGGGGGCCGGTCAGCCCCAGCATTTT
TRBJ2-2 NA NA TRBV7-2 CASSPEGTGELFF TGTGCCAGCAGCCCGGAGGGCACCGGGGAGCTGTTTTTT
TRBJ2-7 NA NA TRBV5-4 CASSVLGRVDEQYF TGTGCCAGCAGCGTCCTCGGTCGAGTGGACGAGCAGTACTTC
TRBJ1-4 NA once TRBV11-2 CASSLAGVNEKLFF TGTGCCAGCAGCTTAGCAGGGGTGAATGAAAAACTGTTTTTT
TRBJ2-2 NA NA TRBV18 CASSPRRMSEAGELFF TGTGCCAGCTCACCACGGCGAATGAGTGAGGCCGGGGAGCTGTTTTTT
TRBJ1-3 NA once TRBV19 CASIGTDSGNTIYF TGTGCCAGTATCGGGACGGACTCTGGAAACACCATATATTTT
TRBJ1-3 NA few TRBV7-9 CASSLAGHPGNTIYF TGTGCCAGCAGCTTAGCGGGACACCCTGGAAACACCATATATTTT
TRBJ2-5 NA NA TRBV5-1 CASSFPDQETQYF TGCGCCAGCAGCTTCCCAGACCAAGAGACCCAGTACTTC
TRBJ2-7 NA NA TRBV5-1 CASRIGQNSYEQYF TGCGCCAGCAGGATCGGACAGAACTCCTACGAGCAGTACTTC
TRBJ2-1 NA NA TRBV18 CASSPPNRRGIYNEQFF TGTGCCAGCTCACCACCAAATAGAAGGGGTATCTACAATGAGCAGTTCTTC
TRBJ2-5 NA NA TRBV11-3 CASSQKPQGAQYF TGTGCCAGCAGCCAGAAACCTCAAGGGGCCCAGTACTTC
TRBJ1-2 TRBD1 few TRBV2 CASQGGQVVSYTF TGTGCCAGCCAAGGAGGACAGGTAGTGAGCTACACCTTC
TRBJ2-7 TRBD2 NA TRBV11-2 CASRRPGTSGYEQYF TGTGCCAGCAGGCGTCCCGGGACTAGCGGCTACGAGCAGTACTTC
TRBJ2-7 NA NA TRBV6-6 CASSGSSHSYEQYF TGTGCCAGCAGCGGGAGCTCGCACTCCTACGAGCAGTACTTC
TRBJ2-2 NA NA TRBV27 CASSFWTAGELFF TGTGCCAGCAGTTTCTGGACAGCCGGGGAGCTGTTTTTT
TRBJ1-2 NA once TRBV5-6 CASSRTGYGYTF TGTGCCAGCAGCCGGACGGGCTATGGCTACACCTTC
TRBJ1-2 NA NA TRBV6-5 CASSYRGPSRGYGYTF TGTGCCAGCAGTTACCGGGGCCCCTCAAGGGGCTATGGCTACACCTTC
TRBJ1-4 NA NA TRBV2 CASSVVATNEKLFF TGTGCCAGCAGTGTGGTTGCAACTAATGAAAAACTGTTTTTT
TRBJ2-5 TRBD1 once TRBV29-1 CSVGDRDQTQYF TGCAGCGTCGGCGACAGGGACCAGACCCAGTACTTC
TRBJ2-7 NA NA TRBV7-8 CASSPQGEQYF TGTGCCAGCAGCCCCCAGGGAGAGCAGTACTTC
TRBJ1-1 TRBD1 NA TRBV27 CASSSGTGDTEAFF TGTGCCAGCAGTTCCGGGACAGGTGACACTGAAGCTTTCTTT
TRBJ2-2 NA NA TRBV5-4 CASSLSGGMTGELFF TGTGCCAGCAGCTTGTCCGGAGGGATGACCGGGGAGCTGTTTTTT
TRBJ2-3 NA NA TRBV5-4 CASSLGQTSTDTQYF TGTGCCAGCAGCTTGGGACAGACTAGCACAGATACGCAGTATTTT
TRBJ2-6 NA NA TRBV7-3 CASSLGRAGANVLTF TGTGCCAGCAGCCTCGGAAGAGCTGGGGCCAACGTCCTGACTTTC